The sequence of this T cell receptor beta chain was determined in a study of siplizumab effects on memory and regulatory T cells. Turning to this clone: Its antigen is unidentified.

General observations from the study: Suppressive function of proliferating Tregs from siplizumab cultures was not confirmed. Unstimulated subsets captured only a minor fraction of alloreactive clones. Memory T cells appeared less diverse than naive cells, which seemed to contribute substantially to alloresponse. Only a minority of proliferating CD4+ or CD8+ clones had an assignable naive or memory phenotype, with roughly 75-97% lacking one.

Germline V gene lookup returns CDR1 SNHLY and CDR2 FYNNEI. This CDR3 is built from 10 residues. Trimming removed 6 bases at V and 8 bases at J, with 7 bases between. The protocol was immunoSEQ multiplex PCR, while the TCRdb copy is restricted to in-frame clones and leaves out a portion. Of roughly 120,000 clones in the sample, about 95% are singletons; the top ten hold roughly 1.5%. V usage is TRBV2 and J usage is TRBJ1-1; D unclear. Sequenced input: non-Treg CD4+ T cells sorted from blood. This clonotype was obtained from a human donor in good health. This CDR3 is CASSTLEAFF. CDR3 in DNA: TGTGCCAGCAGCACTTTAGAAGCTTTCTTT.